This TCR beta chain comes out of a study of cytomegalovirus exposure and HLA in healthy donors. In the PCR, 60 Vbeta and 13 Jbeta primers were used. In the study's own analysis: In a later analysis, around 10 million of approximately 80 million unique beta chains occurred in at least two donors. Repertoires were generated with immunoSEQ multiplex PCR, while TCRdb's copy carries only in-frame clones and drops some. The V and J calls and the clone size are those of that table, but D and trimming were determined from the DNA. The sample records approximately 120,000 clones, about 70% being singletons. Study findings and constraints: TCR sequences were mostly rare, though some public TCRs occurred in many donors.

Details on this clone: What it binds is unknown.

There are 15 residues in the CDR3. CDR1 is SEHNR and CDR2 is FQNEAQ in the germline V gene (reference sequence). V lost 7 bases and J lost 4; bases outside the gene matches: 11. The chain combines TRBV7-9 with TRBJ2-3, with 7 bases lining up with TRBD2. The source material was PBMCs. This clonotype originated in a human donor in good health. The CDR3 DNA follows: TGTGCCAGCACGGTAGAGGGCCGGGGGGCAGATACGCAGTATTTT. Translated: CASTVEGRGADTQYF.